The rows below give T cell receptor beta chains drawn from one sample of a study of T cell repertoires and HLA-DP antigens. Some clones are missing from TCRdb's copy, which holds only in-frame ones; the method was immunoSEQ multiplex PCR. The sample holds about 73,000 clones, about 80% seen once. These receptors have no known antigen. What was sequenced was CD4+ T cells from PBMCs. All receptors derive from a man in his sixties in good health and CMV-seronegative. CDR3s include the opening cysteine and the closing phenylalanine or tryptophan. D genes are given only for firm matches. Clone sizes are given selectively: once, few, many, or a class where the clone is expanded.

V gene	D gene	J gene	clone size	CDR3 DNA	CDR3 protein
TRBV5-6	.	TRBJ1-6	.	TGTGCCAGCAGCCCACGGACAGTTGTGAATTCACCCCTCCACTTT	CASSPRTVVNSPLHF
TRBV7-8	.	TRBJ1-2	.	TGTGCCAGCAGCCCGGACTCTAACTATGGCTACACCTTC	CASSPDSNYGYTF
TRBV19	.	TRBJ1-5	.	TGTGCCAGTACGCCGGGACCCAGTAGCAATCAGCCCCAGCATTTT	CASTPGPSSNQPQHF
TRBV7-2	.	TRBJ2-1	once	TGTGCCAGCAGCTTAGCGGGCCGATACAATGAGCAGTTCTTC	CASSLAGRYNEQFF
TRBV5-4	.	TRBJ2-1	.	TGTGCCAGCAGCTTGGAAGGTGCGGGGCTATACAATGAGCAGTTCTTC	CASSLEGAGLYNEQFF
TRBV4-3	.	TRBJ2-3	.	TGCGCCAGCAGCTTAGATAGCGGCACAGATACGCAGTATTTT	CASSLDSGTDTQYF
TRBV11-2	TRBD1	TRBJ2-2	.	TGTGCCAGCAGCTTAGATTCCGGGACAGGGGATGACGGGGAGCTGTTTTTT	CASSLDSGTGDDGELFF
TRBV4-3	.	TRBJ1-2	once	TGCGCCAGCAGCCAAGCGGGTGGCTATGGCTACACCTTC	CASSQAGGYGYTF
TRBV6-6	TRBD2	TRBJ2-5	.	TGTGCCAGCAGTTTACTAGCGGGGGGCAGGGAGACCCAGTACTTC	CASSLLAGGRETQYF
TRBV7-2	.	TRBJ2-4	.	TGTGCCAGCAGCTTATTACCTTCCCCCCGGGGGGCCAAAAACATTCAGTACTTC	CASSLLPSPRGAKNIQYF
TRBV2	.	TRBJ1-6	.	TGTGCCAGCAGTCTACAGGTGGCGGATTCACCCCTCCACTTT	CASSLQVADSPLHF
TRBV5-1	.	TRBJ2-3	.	TGCGCCAGCAGCTTGGGCCCCCGCGCAGATACGCAGTATTTT	CASSLGPRADTQYF
TRBV4-1	TRBD2	TRBJ2-1	.	TGCGCCAGCAGCCCGTTCGGGCTAGCGGGGGCACCGACCTACAATGAGCAGTTCTTC	CASSPFGLAGAPTYNEQFF
TRBV5-4	.	TRBJ1-6	.	TGTGCCTGCCGGACAGACTATAATTCACCCCTCCACTTT	CACRTDYNSPLHF
TRBV5-4	.	TRBJ2-6	.	TGTGCCAGCGGCTGGGCGGGCTCTGGGGCCAACGTCCTGACTTTC	CASGWAGSGANVLTF
TRBV7-2	TRBD1	TRBJ2-5	few	TGTGCCAGCAGCTTCTTGACGGGCAGGGGGCACCAAGAGACCCAGTACTTC	CASSFLTGRGHQETQYF
TRBV9	.	TRBJ2-3	.	TGTGCCAGCAGCGTAGGCCCTAGCATAAGCACAGATACGCAGTATTTT	CASSVGPSISTDTQYF
TRBV6-5	.	TRBJ2-6	few	TGTGCCAGCACCCGGGGAGGCTCTGGGGCCAACGTCCTGACTTTC	CASTRGGSGANVLTF
TRBV5-1	.	TRBJ1-1	.	TGCGCCAGCAGCGACACAGGTTCCACCACTGAAGCTTTCTTT	CASSDTGSTTEAFF
TRBV6-5	.	TRBJ2-1	.	TGTGCCAGCAGCGACACTAGGAATGAGCAGTTCTTC	CASSDTRNEQFF
TRBV5-4	.	TRBJ1-1	.	TGTGCCAGCAGCCGGACGGGGAACACTGAAGCTTTCTTT	CASSRTGNTEAFF
TRBV19	TRBD1	TRBJ1-6	many	TGTGCCAGTAGTATTTCCCCGACCACAGGGGGCGCTGGGTCACCCCTCCACTTT	CASSISPTTGGAGSPLHF
TRBV4-3	.	TRBJ2-1	.	TGCGCCAGCAGCCAAGGGCCCCAGGCTTCAGTTGAGCAGTTCTTC	CASSQGPQASVEQFF
TRBV7-2	.	TRBJ1-5	once	TGTGCCAGCAGCTTAGCTATAGGGCGCAATCAGCCCCAGCATTTT	CASSLAIGRNQPQHF
TRBV11-3	TRBD2	TRBJ2-3	.	TGTGCCAGCAGCCGCGGGACTAGCGGTAGGGTGGATACGCAGTATTTT	CASSRGTSGRVDTQYF
TRBV5-6	TRBD1	TRBJ2-5	.	TGTGCCAGCAGCTTCCCCGACAGGGCAGAGACCCAGTACTTC	CASSFPDRAETQYF
TRBV5-4	.	TRBJ2-3	.	TGTGCCAGCAGCCCTCCAATGGGAGATACGCAGTATTTT	CASSPPMGDTQYF